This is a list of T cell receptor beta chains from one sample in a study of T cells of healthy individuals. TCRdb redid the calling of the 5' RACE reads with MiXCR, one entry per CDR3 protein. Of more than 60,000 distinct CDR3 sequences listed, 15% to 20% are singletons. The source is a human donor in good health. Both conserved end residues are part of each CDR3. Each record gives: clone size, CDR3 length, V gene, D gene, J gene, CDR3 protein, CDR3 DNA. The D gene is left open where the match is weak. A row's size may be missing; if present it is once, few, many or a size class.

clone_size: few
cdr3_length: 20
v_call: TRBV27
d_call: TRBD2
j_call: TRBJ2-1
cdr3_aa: CASTPLLTSGMTSGEGEQFF
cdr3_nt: TGTGCCAGCACCCCACTCTTGACTAGCGGGATGACTTCCGGGGAAGGTGAGCAGTTCTTC

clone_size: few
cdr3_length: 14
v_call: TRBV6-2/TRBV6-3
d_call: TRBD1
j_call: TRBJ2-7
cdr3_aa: CASRPGGVSYEQYF
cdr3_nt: TGTGCCAGCAGACCAGGGGGAGTCTCCTACGAGCAGTACTTC

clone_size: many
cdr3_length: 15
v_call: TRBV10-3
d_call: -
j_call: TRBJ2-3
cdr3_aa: CAISAAGAYTDTQYF
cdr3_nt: TGTGCCATCAGTGCCGCGGGGGCCTACACAGATACGCAGTATTTT

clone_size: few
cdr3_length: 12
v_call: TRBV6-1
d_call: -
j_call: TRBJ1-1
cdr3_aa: CASSEVNTEAFF
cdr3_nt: TGTGCCAGCAGTGAGGTGAATACTGAAGCTTTCTTT

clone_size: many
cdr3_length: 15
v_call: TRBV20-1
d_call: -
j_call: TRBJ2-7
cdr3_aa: CSARDSWRGPYEQYF
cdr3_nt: TGCAGTGCTAGAGATTCATGGCGGGGGCCCTACGAGCAGTACTTC

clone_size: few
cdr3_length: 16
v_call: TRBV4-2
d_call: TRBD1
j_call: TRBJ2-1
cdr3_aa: CASSQVSRTGNNEQFF
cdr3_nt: TGTGCCAGCAGCCAAGTTAGCAGGACAGGGAACAATGAGCAGTTCTTC

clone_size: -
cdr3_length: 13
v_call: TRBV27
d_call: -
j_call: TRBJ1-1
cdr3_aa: CASSPKSNTEAFF
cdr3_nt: TGTGCCAGCAGTCCTAAGTCTAACACTGAAGCTTTCTTT

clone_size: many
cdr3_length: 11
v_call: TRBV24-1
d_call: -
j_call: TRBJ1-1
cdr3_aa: CAIPTIPEAFF
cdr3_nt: TGTGCCATCCCGACTATCCCTGAAGCTTTCTTT

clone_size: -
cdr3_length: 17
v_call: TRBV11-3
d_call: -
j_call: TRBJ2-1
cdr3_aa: CASSSGAATGLYNEQFF
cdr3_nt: TGTGCCAGCAGCTCAGGGGCAGCGACGGGGTTGTACAATGAGCAGTTCTTC

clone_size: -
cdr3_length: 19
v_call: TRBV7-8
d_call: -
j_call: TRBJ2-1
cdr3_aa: CASSLYARGSSPSYNEQFF
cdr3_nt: TGTGCCAGCAGCTTATATGCGCGCGGGTCCTCCCCCTCCTACAATGAGCAGTTCTTC

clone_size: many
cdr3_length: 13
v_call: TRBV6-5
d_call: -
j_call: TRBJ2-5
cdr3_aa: CASSRTLQETQYF
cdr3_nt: TGTGCCAGCAGTCGCACGTTACAAGAGACCCAGTACTTC

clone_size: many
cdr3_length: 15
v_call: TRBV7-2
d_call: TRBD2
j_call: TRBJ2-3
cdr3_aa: CASSWRAGVSDTQYF
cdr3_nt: TGTGCCAGCAGCTGGAGGGCGGGGGTATCGGATACGCAGTATTTT

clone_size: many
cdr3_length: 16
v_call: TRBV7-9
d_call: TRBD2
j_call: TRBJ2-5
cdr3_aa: CASSTQLADLQETQYF
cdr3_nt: TGTGCCAGCAGCACCCAACTAGCGGACCTACAAGAGACCCAGTACTTC

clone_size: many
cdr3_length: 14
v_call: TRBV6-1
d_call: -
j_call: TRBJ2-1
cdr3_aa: CASSELGSANEQFF
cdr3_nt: TGTGCCAGCAGTGAATTGGGTAGCGCCAATGAGCAGTTCTTC

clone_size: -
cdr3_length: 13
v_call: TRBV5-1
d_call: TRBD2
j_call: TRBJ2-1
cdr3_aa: CASNLAGDNEQFF
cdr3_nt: TGCGCCAGCAACCTAGCGGGGGACAATGAGCAGTTCTTC

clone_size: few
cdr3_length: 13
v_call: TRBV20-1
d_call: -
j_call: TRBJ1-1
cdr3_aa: CSARLTAGGEAFF
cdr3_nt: TGCAGTGCCCGACTGACCGCGGGGGGTGAAGCTTTCTTT

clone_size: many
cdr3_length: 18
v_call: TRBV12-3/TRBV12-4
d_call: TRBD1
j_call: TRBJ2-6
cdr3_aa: CASSPGTGTSLVDNVLTF
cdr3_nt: TGTGCCAGCAGTCCTGGGACAGGGACTTCTCTGGTGGACAACGTCCTGACTTTC

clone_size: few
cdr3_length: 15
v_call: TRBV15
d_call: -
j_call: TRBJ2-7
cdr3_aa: CATSRDTGNPYEQYF
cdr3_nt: TGTGCCACCAGCAGGGACACAGGGAACCCCTACGAGCAGTACTTC

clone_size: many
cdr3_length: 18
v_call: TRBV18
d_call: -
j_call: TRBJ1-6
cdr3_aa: CASSPMGTPTRYNSPLHF
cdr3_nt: TGTGCCAGCTCACCGATGGGGACACCTACGAGGTATAATTCACCCCTCCACTTT

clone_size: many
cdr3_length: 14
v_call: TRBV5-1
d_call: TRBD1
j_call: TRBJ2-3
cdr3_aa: CASSLGTGADTQYF
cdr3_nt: TGCGCCAGCAGCTTGGGGACAGGGGCAGATACGCAGTATTTT

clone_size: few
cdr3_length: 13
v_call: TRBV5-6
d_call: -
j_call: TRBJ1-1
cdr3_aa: CASSLDSTTEAFF
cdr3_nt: TGTGCCAGCAGCCTGGACAGTACAACTGAAGCTTTCTTT

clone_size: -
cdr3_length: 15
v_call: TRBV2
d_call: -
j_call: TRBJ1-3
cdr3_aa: CASSPDGTSGNTIYF
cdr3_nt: TGTGCCAGCAGTCCTGACGGGACCTCTGGAAACACCATATATTTT

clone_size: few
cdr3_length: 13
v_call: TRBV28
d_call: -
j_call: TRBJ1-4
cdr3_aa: CASTLGRGGKLFF
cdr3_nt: TGTGCCAGCACCCTAGGTCGGGGCGGAAAACTGTTTTTT

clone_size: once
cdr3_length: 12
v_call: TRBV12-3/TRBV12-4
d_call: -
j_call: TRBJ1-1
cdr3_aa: CASTDDGTEAFF
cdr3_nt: TGTGCCAGCACCGACGACGGAACTGAAGCTTTCTTT

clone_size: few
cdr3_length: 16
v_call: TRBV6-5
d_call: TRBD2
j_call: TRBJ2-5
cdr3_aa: CASTYSVAGPKETQYF
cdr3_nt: TGTGCCAGCACCTATAGTGTAGCGGGACCGAAGGAGACCCAGTACTTC

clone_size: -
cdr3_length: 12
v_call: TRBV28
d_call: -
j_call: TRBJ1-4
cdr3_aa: CASTGTNEKLFF
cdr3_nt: TGTGCCAGCACAGGGACTAATGAAAAACTGTTTTTT

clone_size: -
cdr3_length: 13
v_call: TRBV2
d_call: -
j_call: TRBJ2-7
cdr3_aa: CASMDRFSYEQYF
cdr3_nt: TGTGCCAGCATGGACCGCTTCTCCTACGAGCAGTACTTC

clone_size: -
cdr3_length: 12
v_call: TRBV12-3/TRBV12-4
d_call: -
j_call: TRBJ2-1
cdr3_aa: CASSFGDNEQFF
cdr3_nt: TGTGCCAGCAGTTTTGGAGACAATGAGCAGTTCTTC

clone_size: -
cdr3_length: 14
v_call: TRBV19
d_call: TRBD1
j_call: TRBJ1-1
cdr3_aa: CASSPRTGGGNSFF
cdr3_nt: TGTGCCAGTAGTCCGCGGACAGGGGGCGGGAATTCTTTCTTT

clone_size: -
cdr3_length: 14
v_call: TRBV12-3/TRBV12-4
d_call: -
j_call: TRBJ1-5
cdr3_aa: CASSLGQEHQPQHF
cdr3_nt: TGTGCCAGCAGTTTAGGGCAGGAACATCAGCCCCAGCATTTT

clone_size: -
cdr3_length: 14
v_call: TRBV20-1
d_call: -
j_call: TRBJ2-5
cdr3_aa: CSAKTLVGQETQYF
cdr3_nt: TGCAGTGCCAAGACTCTGGTAGGGCAAGAGACCCAGTACTTC

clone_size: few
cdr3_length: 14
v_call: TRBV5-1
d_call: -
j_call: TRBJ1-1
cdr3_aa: CASSPDSMNTEAFF
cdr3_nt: TGCGCCAGCAGCCCTGACAGTATGAACACTGAAGCTTTCTTT

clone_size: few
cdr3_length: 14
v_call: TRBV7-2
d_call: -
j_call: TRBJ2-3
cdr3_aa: CASGWTPGTDTQYF
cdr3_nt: TGTGCCAGCGGATGGACCCCAGGCACAGATACGCAGTATTTT

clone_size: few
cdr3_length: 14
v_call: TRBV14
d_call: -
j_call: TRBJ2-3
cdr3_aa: CASSLGHNTDTQYF
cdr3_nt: TGTGCCAGCAGCCTAGGGCATAACACAGATACGCAGTATTTT

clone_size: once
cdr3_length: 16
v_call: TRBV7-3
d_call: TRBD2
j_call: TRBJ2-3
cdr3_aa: CASSTRSGGRADTQYF
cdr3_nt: TGTGCCAGCAGCACCAGGAGCGGGGGTCGGGCAGATACGCAGTATTTT

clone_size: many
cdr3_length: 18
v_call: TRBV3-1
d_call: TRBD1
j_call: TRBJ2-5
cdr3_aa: CASSQDNLAGGAVETQYF
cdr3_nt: TGTGCCAGCAGCCAAGATAATCTGGCAGGGGGCGCGGTAGAGACCCAGTACTTC

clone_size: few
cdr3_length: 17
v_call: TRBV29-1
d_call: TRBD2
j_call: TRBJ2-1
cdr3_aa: CSVDGLADRSSYNEQFF
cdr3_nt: TGCAGCGTTGACGGACTAGCGGATAGAAGCTCCTACAATGAGCAGTTCTTC

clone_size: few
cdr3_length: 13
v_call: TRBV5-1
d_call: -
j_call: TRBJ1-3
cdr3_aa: CARRTRVGNTIYF
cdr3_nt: TGCGCCAGACGTACAAGGGTCGGAAACACCATATATTTT